A single sample gave rise to the 10 T cell receptor beta chains below, sequenced in a study of cytomegalovirus exposure and HLA in healthy donors. PCR used 60 Vbeta primers and 13 Jbeta primers. Assay used: immunoSEQ multiplex PCR; TCRdb lists only in-frame clones, some missing. The profile shows 140,000 or so clones, around 59% of them singletons. Specimen: PBMCs. The receptors were gathered from a male donor in good health and CMV-seronegative.

J is TRBJ2-4 and V is TRBV5-4; no firm D call. CDR1 and CDR2 (germline): SGHNT, YYREEE (reference sequence). CDR3 length: 14 residues. Trimming pared 0 bases from V and 0 bases from J, leaving 4 bases between. The CDR3 spells CASSLDRAKNIQYF. The CDR3 nucleotides are TGTGCCAGCAGCTTGGACAGAGCCAAAAACATTCAGTACTTC.

This clone occurred once. The chain links TRBV7-8 to TRBJ2-1; 13 nucleotides match TRBD2. Trimming removed 2 bases from V and 3 bases from J; junction bases left unmatched: 7. Germline CDR1 reads SGHVS; CDR2 reads FQNEAQ. The CDR3 extends over 18 amino acids. CDR3 amino acids: CASSLHTWTSGGYNEQFF. In nucleotides, the CDR3 is TGTGCCAGCAGCTTACATACCTGGACTAGCGGGGGCTACAATGAGCAGTTCTTC.

The rearrangement joins TRBV30 to TRBJ2-1, with unresolved D. The CDR3 totals 13 residues. Trimming stripped 5 bases from V and 0 bases from J, with 8 bases between. The germline V gene has CDR1 GTSNPN and CDR2 SVGIG (reference sequence). In nucleotides, the CDR3 is TGTGCCTGGTCAGCGTACTCCTACAATGAGCAGTTCTTC. Its protein product is CAWSAYSYNEQFF.

This clone was picked up a small number of times. This chain uses TRBV14 with TRBJ2-5; D is perhaps TRBD1 (5 bases). The germline gives CDR1 SGHDN, CDR2 FVKESK. V was pared by 7 bases and J by 5 bases, with 14 bases between. The CDR3 has 13 residues. The CDR3, as DNA: TGTGCCAGCACCTACCAGGGATCGGAGACCCAGTACTTC. It specifies CASTYQGSETQYF.

The CDR3 coding sequence is TGTGCCAGCAGAGTGGACAGGGGAAACTCTGGAAACACCATATATTTT. This gives the protein CASRVDRGNSGNTIYF. This rearrangement joins TRBV6-4 to TRBJ1-3, with 9 bases that match TRBD1. CDR1 is MRHNA, CDR2 SNTAGT, per germline. CDR3 size: 16 residues. V was clipped by 6 bases and J by 0 bases; unmatched bases: 6.

The V call is TRBV6-5, the J call TRBJ1-2; D is possibly TRBD1 (5 bases). The CDR3 is 15 amino acids. Per germline, CDR1 MNHEY and CDR2 SVGAGI. V was cut by 0 bases and J by 6 bases, with 14 bases left in between. CDR3 nucleotides: TGTGCCAGCAGTTACTCGAGGAGGGGATTTGATGGCTACACCTTC. Its protein product is CASSYSRRGFDGYTF.

V is TRBV7-9 and J is TRBJ2-5, with 7 bases fitting TRBD2. From germline, CDR1 is SEHNR and CDR2 FQNEAQ (reference sequence). The J segment lost 5 bases and the V segment lost 2 bases, leaving 5 bases of the junction unmatched. This CDR3 is built from 14 residues. The CDR3: CASSLLWGGETQYF. DNA of the CDR3: TGTGCCAGCAGCTTATTGTGGGGAGGGGAGACCCAGTACTTC. Full variable domain (remainder filled in from reference TRBV7-9 and TRBJ2-5): DTGVSQNPRHKITKRGQNVTFRCDPISEHNRLYWYRQTLGQGPEFLTYFQNEAQLEKSRLLSDRFSAERPKGSFSTLEIQRTEQGDSAMYLCASSLLWGGETQYFGPGTRLLVL.

Notes on this clone: Germline is not matched at one junction end, which may reflect a read error. This chain links TRBV5-6 with TRBJ1-6; TRBD1 aligns across 10 bases. The CDR3 contains 17 residues. Germline lookup yields CDR1 SGHDT and CDR2 YYEEEE. CDR3 residues: CASSWDRGRELNSPLHF. DNA of the CDR3: TGTGCTAGCAGCTGGGACAGGGGCCGCGAACTTAATTCACCCCTCCACTTT.

This clone was counted a few times. The V and J genes are TRBV28 and TRBJ1-4, with TRBD1 matching over 7 bases. Germline values: CDR1 MDHEN, CDR2 SYDVKM. V trimming: 5 bases; J trimming: 8 bases; junction bases outside the gene matches: 11. This CDR3 has 15 residues. The CDR3 reads CASSPYRQGREKLFF. DNA for the CDR3: TGTGCCAGCAGTCCCTATCGACAGGGTCGAGAAAAACTGTTTTTT.

This chain joins TRBV2 and TRBJ2-5; a weak D match, TRBD1 (6 bases). Germline V gene data show CDR1 as SNHLY and CDR2 as FYNNEI. V was trimmed by 4 bases and J by 7 bases, leaving 13 bases between them. This CDR3 has 13 residues. The CDR3 nucleotides read TGTGCCAGCAGTGTTATGCAGGGGTGGACCCAGTACTTC. Encoded protein: CASSVMQGWTQYF. Variable domain in full (rest from reference TRBV2 and TRBJ2-5): EPEVTQTPSHQVTQMGQEVILRCVPISNHLYFYWYRQILGQKVEFLVSFYNNEISEKSEIFDDQFSVERPDGSNFTLKIRSTKLEDSAMYFCASSVMQGWTQYFGPGTRLLVL.